These T cell receptor beta chains were read from a single sample in a study of T cell responses to AZD1222 COVID-19 vaccine. Some clones are missing from TCRdb's copy, which holds only in-frame ones; the method was immunoSEQ multiplex PCR. The table lists under 200,000 clones, about 92% of them singletons, with about 3.6% in the top ten. This material consisted of peripheral blood, taken 28 days after the second dose of the MenACWY control vaccine. The receptor source for this set is an adult who received the MenACWY meningococcal vaccine as a control. CDR3s include the opening cysteine and the closing phenylalanine or tryptophan. Fields, in order: D gene, CDR3 length, clone size, J gene, V gene, CDR3 DNA, CDR3 protein. A D gene is named only where the DNA matches it firmly. Only part of the rows carry a size: once, few, many, or a class if the clone is expanded.

d_gene: -
len: 14
abundance: -
j_gene: TRBJ1-5
v_gene: TRBV2
CDR3nt: TGTGCCAGCAGGGAGAGGACGGATATGCAGCCCCAGCATTTT
CDR3aa: CASRERTDMQPQHF

d_gene: TRBD1
len: 15
abundance: -
j_gene: TRBJ2-7
v_gene: TRBV27
CDR3nt: TGTGCCAGCAGCCGAGACAGGGCCATAACCTACGAGCAGTACTTC
CDR3aa: CASSRDRAITYEQYF

d_gene: -
len: 12
abundance: -
j_gene: TRBJ2-7
v_gene: TRBV11-3
CDR3nt: TGTGCCAGCAGCTTAGGGATCTACGAGCAGTACTTC
CDR3aa: CASSLGIYEQYF

d_gene: -
len: 14
abundance: -
j_gene: TRBJ2-1
v_gene: TRBV28
CDR3nt: TGTGCCAGCAGTTTCAGGCAGGGGTGGGATGAGCAGTTCTTC
CDR3aa: CASSFRQGWDEQFF

d_gene: -
len: 14
abundance: -
j_gene: TRBJ1-1
v_gene: TRBV7-9
CDR3nt: TGTGCCAGCAGCTTAGAGCTCCGGGCCACTGAAGCTTTCTTT
CDR3aa: CASSLELRATEAFF

d_gene: TRBD2
len: 16
abundance: -
j_gene: TRBJ2-1
v_gene: TRBV10-3
CDR3nt: TGTGCCATCAGTGATCTAAGACTAGCGGGAGAAAATGAGCAGTTCTTC
CDR3aa: CAISDLRLAGENEQFF

d_gene: TRBD1
len: 17
abundance: -
j_gene: TRBJ2-7
v_gene: TRBV11-1
CDR3nt: TGTGCCAGCAGCTTAGCTGCCGGGACAGGGGGCTTTTACGAGCAGTACTTC
CDR3aa: CASSLAAGTGGFYEQYF

d_gene: -
len: 15
abundance: -
j_gene: TRBJ1-5
v_gene: TRBV5-1
CDR3nt: TGCGCCAGCAGCTTGTTTTCAGACCCGGAACAGCCCCAGCATTTT
CDR3aa: CASSLFSDPEQPQHF

d_gene: TRBD2
len: 16
abundance: -
j_gene: TRBJ2-7
v_gene: TRBV15
CDR3nt: TGTGCCACCAGCACCTCCGGGACTAGCGGGATAAAGGAGCAGTACTTC
CDR3aa: CATSTSGTSGIKEQYF

d_gene: -
len: 15
abundance: -
j_gene: TRBJ1-3
v_gene: TRBV11-2
CDR3nt: TGTGCCAGCAGCCCCTCGTTAGGGTACGGAAACACCATATATTTT
CDR3aa: CASSPSLGYGNTIYF

d_gene: -
len: 13
abundance: -
j_gene: TRBJ1-6
v_gene: TRBV2
CDR3nt: TGTGCCAGCACAGACTCCTATAATTCACCCCTCCACTTT
CDR3aa: CASTDSYNSPLHF

d_gene: -
len: 17
abundance: -
j_gene: TRBJ2-6
v_gene: TRBV4-3
CDR3nt: TGCGCCAGCAGCTATTCCTACAGTGACTCTGGGGCCAACGTCCTGACTTTC
CDR3aa: CASSYSYSDSGANVLTF

d_gene: -
len: 14
abundance: -
j_gene: TRBJ2-1
v_gene: TRBV30
CDR3nt: TGTGCCTGGAGTGTCTCCAGCTCCTACAATGAGCAGTTCTTC
CDR3aa: CAWSVSSSYNEQFF

d_gene: -
len: 17
abundance: -
j_gene: TRBJ1-1
v_gene: TRBV4-1
CDR3nt: TGCGCCAGCAGCCAACGCCCTGTGTTGGAGACGAACACTGAAGCTTTCTTT
CDR3aa: CASSQRPVLETNTEAFF

d_gene: -
len: 14
abundance: -
j_gene: TRBJ1-2
v_gene: TRBV15
CDR3nt: TGTGCCACCAGCAGAGTCCCAGGGAACTATGGCTACACCTTC
CDR3aa: CATSRVPGNYGYTF

d_gene: -
len: 13
abundance: few
j_gene: TRBJ2-7
v_gene: TRBV4-1
CDR3nt: TGCGCCAGCAGCCAAGAATGGGGCTACGAGCAGTACTTC
CDR3aa: CASSQEWGYEQYF

d_gene: -
len: 15
abundance: -
j_gene: TRBJ2-2
v_gene: TRBV7-2
CDR3nt: TGTGCCAGCAGCACTGGACAGCCCGGGACCGGGGAGCTGTTTTTT
CDR3aa: CASSTGQPGTGELFF

d_gene: -
len: 13
abundance: -
j_gene: TRBJ2-1
v_gene: TRBV2
CDR3nt: TGTGCCAGCAGTGAATTTAGGAACAATGAGCAGTTCTTC
CDR3aa: CASSEFRNNEQFF

d_gene: -
len: 15
abundance: -
j_gene: TRBJ1-2
v_gene: TRBV7-9
CDR3nt: TGTGCCAGCAGCTTAGTTGAAGCACTGCACTATGGCTACACCTTC
CDR3aa: CASSLVEALHYGYTF

d_gene: -
len: 14
abundance: -
j_gene: TRBJ1-4
v_gene: TRBV7-9
CDR3nt: TGTGCCAGCAGCTTATTAGAGACAGATGAAAAACTGTTTTTT
CDR3aa: CASSLLETDEKLFF

d_gene: TRBD1
len: 16
abundance: -
j_gene: TRBJ1-1
v_gene: TRBV14
CDR3nt: TGTGCCAGCAGCCCACTAGGGACAGGGGAGAACACTGAAGCTTTCTTT
CDR3aa: CASSPLGTGENTEAFF

d_gene: TRBD1
len: 18
abundance: -
j_gene: TRBJ2-5
v_gene: TRBV27
CDR3nt: TGTGCCAGCAGTGGATTAGCGACGTCACAGGGGGTGGGAGAGACCCAGTACTTC
CDR3aa: CASSGLATSQGVGETQYF

d_gene: TRBD1
len: 15
abundance: -
j_gene: TRBJ1-5
v_gene: TRBV19
CDR3nt: TGTGCCAGTAGCCCGGGACAGGGTGGGAATCAGCCCCAGCATTTT
CDR3aa: CASSPGQGGNQPQHF

d_gene: -
len: 12
abundance: -
j_gene: TRBJ1-1
v_gene: TRBV29-1
CDR3nt: TGCAGCGCGTGTACAGGGTGGACTGAAGCTTTCTTT
CDR3aa: CSACTGWTEAFF

d_gene: -
len: 12
abundance: -
j_gene: TRBJ2-3
v_gene: TRBV19
CDR3nt: TGTGCCAGTAGTTCTTCAGGTGATACGCAGTATTTT
CDR3aa: CASSSSGDTQYF

d_gene: TRBD2
len: 13
abundance: -
j_gene: TRBJ2-7
v_gene: TRBV3-1/TRBV3-2
CDR3nt: TGTGCCAGCAGCTGGAGCGGGAAATACGAGCAGTACTTC
CDR3aa: CASSWSGKYEQYF

d_gene: -
len: 14
abundance: -
j_gene: TRBJ1-2
v_gene: TRBV5-8
CDR3nt: TGTGCCAGCAGCTTGATAAAGGGACGGGCTGGCTACACCTTC
CDR3aa: CASSLIKGRAGYTF

d_gene: -
len: 12
abundance: -
j_gene: TRBJ2-5
v_gene: TRBV5-5
CDR3nt: TGTGCCAGCAGCTTTAGGATAGAGACCCAGTACTTC
CDR3aa: CASSFRIETQYF

d_gene: -
len: 13
abundance: -
j_gene: TRBJ1-1
v_gene: TRBV2
CDR3nt: TGTGCCAGCAGAACCGCCCTAAACACTGAAGCTTTCTTT
CDR3aa: CASRTALNTEAFF

d_gene: -
len: 16
abundance: -
j_gene: TRBJ1-2
v_gene: TRBV9
CDR3nt: TGTGCCAGCAGCGTAGCTTTCGGCGAGAGGGCCTATGGCTACACCTTC
CDR3aa: CASSVAFGERAYGYTF

d_gene: -
len: 11
abundance: -
j_gene: TRBJ2-1
v_gene: TRBV6-5
CDR3nt: TGTGCCGCCGCGGGACTCTATGAGCAGTTCTTC
CDR3aa: CAAAGLYEQFF

d_gene: -
len: 17
abundance: -
j_gene: TRBJ2-6
v_gene: TRBV21-1
CDR3nt: TGTGCCAGCAGCAAAGACCGACTGCCCTCTGGGGCCAACGTCCTGACTTTC
CDR3aa: CASSKDRLPSGANVLTF

d_gene: -
len: 13
abundance: -
j_gene: TRBJ1-5
v_gene: TRBV30
CDR3nt: TGTGCCTGGAGTGCAACGGGGGATCAGCCCCAGCATTTT
CDR3aa: CAWSATGDQPQHF

d_gene: TRBD1
len: 15
abundance: few
j_gene: TRBJ2-3
v_gene: TRBV7-2
CDR3nt: TGTGCCAGCAGCTTTGGACAGGACAGCACAGATACGCAGTATTTT
CDR3aa: CASSFGQDSTDTQYF

d_gene: TRBD2
len: 16
abundance: -
j_gene: TRBJ2-1
v_gene: TRBV5-4
CDR3nt: TGTGCCAGCAGCCCCCCGGGACTAGCGACCATAGGTGAGCAGTTCTTC
CDR3aa: CASSPPGLATIGEQFF

d_gene: -
len: 15
abundance: -
j_gene: TRBJ2-6
v_gene: TRBV7-2
CDR3nt: TGTGCCAGCAGCCAGGACAGCTCTGGGGCCAACGTCCTGACTTTC
CDR3aa: CASSQDSSGANVLTF

d_gene: -
len: 14
abundance: -
j_gene: TRBJ1-5
v_gene: TRBV5-1
CDR3nt: TGCGCCAGCAGCTTGGGGACACCAAATCAGCCCCAGCATTTT
CDR3aa: CASSLGTPNQPQHF

d_gene: -
len: 16
abundance: -
j_gene: TRBJ2-3
v_gene: TRBV28
CDR3nt: TGTGCCAGCGGGATAATCGGAGGGAGGAGCACAGATACGCAGTATTTT
CDR3aa: CASGIIGGRSTDTQYF

d_gene: -
len: 15
abundance: -
j_gene: TRBJ2-2
v_gene: TRBV3-1/TRBV3-2
CDR3nt: TGTGCCAGCAGCCAATTGTCAATTAACACCGGGGAGCTGTTTTTT
CDR3aa: CASSQLSINTGELFF

d_gene: TRBD1
len: 14
abundance: -
j_gene: TRBJ1-6
v_gene: TRBV5-1
CDR3nt: TGCGCCAGCCGGACCGGGACAGCGGAATCACCCCTCCACTTT
CDR3aa: CASRTGTAESPLHF

d_gene: -
len: 15
abundance: few
j_gene: TRBJ1-4
v_gene: TRBV28
CDR3nt: TGTGCCAGCAGTTTACCCGGGGGGTCGTTTGAAAAACTGTTTTTT
CDR3aa: CASSLPGGSFEKLFF

d_gene: TRBD2
len: 16
abundance: -
j_gene: TRBJ2-2
v_gene: TRBV9
CDR3nt: TGTGCCAGCAGCGAACTAGCGGGAGGTCCGGTCGGGGAGCTGTTTTTT
CDR3aa: CASSELAGGPVGELFF

d_gene: TRBD1
len: 14
abundance: few
j_gene: TRBJ1-6
v_gene: TRBV2
CDR3nt: TGTGCCAGCAGTGGGACAGGGGAGATTTCACCCCTCCACTTT
CDR3aa: CASSGTGEISPLHF

d_gene: TRBD2
len: 15
abundance: -
j_gene: TRBJ2-1
v_gene: TRBV7-3
CDR3nt: TGTGCCAGCAGCTCAGGGACTAGCGGGAGGAGGGAGCAGTTCTTC
CDR3aa: CASSSGTSGRREQFF

d_gene: -
len: 14
abundance: once
j_gene: TRBJ1-5
v_gene: TRBV6-1
CDR3nt: TGTGCCAGCAGTGAAGCGGGCAGTGCCTTTTCCCAGCATTTT
CDR3aa: CASSEAGSAFSQHF

d_gene: -
len: 17
abundance: few
j_gene: TRBJ1-6
v_gene: TRBV4-3
CDR3nt: TGCGCCAGCAGCCAAGAAGGCGGACAGTCTAAGAATTCACCCCTCCACTTT
CDR3aa: CASSQEGGQSKNSPLHF

d_gene: -
len: 11
abundance: -
j_gene: TRBJ2-7
v_gene: TRBV28
CDR3nt: TGTGCCAGCAGTTTATACTACGAGCAGTACTTC
CDR3aa: CASSLYYEQYF

d_gene: -
len: 16
abundance: -
j_gene: TRBJ2-1
v_gene: TRBV18
CDR3nt: TGTGCCAGCTACTCGGGCAGGGGTGGATCCTACAATGAGCAGTTCTTC
CDR3aa: CASYSGRGGSYNEQFF

d_gene: TRBD2
len: 19
abundance: -
j_gene: TRBJ2-7
v_gene: TRBV11-3
CDR3nt: TGTGCCAGCAGCGACACAACTCTCGGACTAGCGGGAGGGTCCTACGAGCAGTACTTC
CDR3aa: CASSDTTLGLAGGSYEQYF

d_gene: -
len: 13
abundance: -
j_gene: TRBJ2-7
v_gene: TRBV7-3
CDR3nt: TGTGCCAGCAGCCCTTCTGGGGGGCGCGAGCAGTACTTC
CDR3aa: CASSPSGGREQYF

d_gene: -
len: 15
abundance: -
j_gene: TRBJ1-5
v_gene: TRBV30
CDR3nt: TGTGCCTGGAGCCCTGGCCAAGTGGACCGGCAGCCCCAGCATTTT
CDR3aa: CAWSPGQVDRQPQHF

d_gene: TRBD2
len: 14
abundance: -
j_gene: TRBJ2-1
v_gene: TRBV5-1
CDR3nt: TGCGCCAGCAGCTCAAGCGGGGCTCACAATGAGCAGTTCTTC
CDR3aa: CASSSSGAHNEQFF

d_gene: TRBD1
len: 16
abundance: once
j_gene: TRBJ1-1
v_gene: TRBV7-8
CDR3nt: TGTGCCAGCAGCTTAGGGGACAGTAGGACAAACACTGAAGCTTTCTTT
CDR3aa: CASSLGDSRTNTEAFF

d_gene: -
len: 15
abundance: -
j_gene: TRBJ1-2
v_gene: TRBV5-6
CDR3nt: TGTGCCAGCAGCTTGGTGGGGGGAGACCTCTATGGCTACACCTTC
CDR3aa: CASSLVGGDLYGYTF

d_gene: -
len: 13
abundance: once
j_gene: TRBJ2-3
v_gene: TRBV5-1
CDR3nt: TGCGCCAGCAGCTTCAACGGACCAGATACGCAGTATTTT
CDR3aa: CASSFNGPDTQYF

d_gene: -
len: 13
abundance: few
j_gene: TRBJ2-7
v_gene: TRBV11-2
CDR3nt: TGTGCCAGCAGCCCTAGGGGAGAAAACGAGCAGTACTTC
CDR3aa: CASSPRGENEQYF

d_gene: -
len: 15
abundance: -
j_gene: TRBJ1-5
v_gene: TRBV19
CDR3nt: TGTGCCAGTAGTATGTTGCCCGGCCGGAATCAGCCCCAGCATTTT
CDR3aa: CASSMLPGRNQPQHF

d_gene: TRBD1
len: 20
abundance: -
j_gene: TRBJ2-7
v_gene: TRBV6-2/TRBV6-3
CDR3nt: TGTGCCAGCAGTTACAACCCCGGGACAGGGGGGAAAATAGAAGAGTACGAGCAGTACTTC
CDR3aa: CASSYNPGTGGKIEEYEQYF